A single sample gave rise to the 27 T cell receptor beta chains below, sequenced in a study of cytomegalovirus exposure and HLA in healthy donors listed by TCRdb under 2017. The method behind the library was the immunoSEQ multiplex PCR assay. For the multiplex PCR, a mixture combining 60 forward primers for TCR Vbeta segments and 13 reverse primers for TCR Jbeta segments was used. Sourced from immuneACCESS, this table was stored by TCRdb with only in-frame sequences that have V and J called. A share of the clones is absent; for the studies checked, an unresolved V gene accounts for under half, and the remainder has no known explanation. The sample table shows some 130,000 clones, and around three quarters are seen once. The top ten clonotypes cover 3% to 4% of the sample. Material: PBMCs. All receptors come from a male donor in good health and CMV-seronegative.

The V call is TRBV6-5, the J call TRBJ1-5; 7 nucleotides agree with TRBD1. V gave up 7 bases and J gave up 7 bases; unmatched junction bases: 4. CDR1 is MNHEY, CDR2 SVGAGI, per germline. This CDR3 is built from 12 residues. The CDR3 DNA is TGTGCCAGCACAGGGGGAGGCCAGCCCCAGCATTTT. This gives the protein CASTGGGQPQHF.

This chain connects TRBV19 to TRBJ1-5, with D tentatively TRBD1 (5 bases). CDR1 and CDR2 from the germline V gene are LNHDA and SQIVND (reference sequence). CDR3 size: 14 residues. Trimming stripped 2 bases from V and 7 bases from J, with 12 bases between. CDR3 amino acids: CASSISGDRQPQHF. The CDR3 DNA reads as TGTGCCAGTAGTATATCGGGGGATAGGCAGCCCCAGCATTTT.

This rearrangement joins TRBV6-6 to TRBJ2-3; possible D gene TRBD2, 5 bases. Looked up from germline, CDR1 is MNHNY and CDR2 is SVGAGI (reference sequence). The CDR3 extends over 15 amino acids. The germline V and J ends were trimmed by 4 bases and 2 bases, with 13 bases remaining between them. CDR3 nucleotide sequence: TGTGCCAGCAGTTCTCGGGGTCTTCTCACAGATACGCAGTATTTT. It is translated as CASSSRGLLTDTQYF.

The chain carries TRBV30 and TRBJ1-5; 7 bases fit TRBD1. J gave up 0 bases and V 5 bases, and 1 base lay outside the gene matches. The CDR3 loop spans 13 amino acids. Germline CDR1 is GTSNPN and CDR2 is SVGIG (reference sequence). The CDR3 spells CAWGTDSNQPQHF. DNA of the CDR3: TGTGCCTGGGGGACAGATAGCAATCAGCCCCAGCATTTT.

This clone was observed a single time. An end of the junction does not agree with germline; a read error may underlie this. The rearrangement uses TRBV7-9 and TRBJ1-6; D not resolved. This CDR3 region has 14 residues. Germline V gene lookup returns CDR1 SEHNR and CDR2 FQNEAQ (reference sequence). The CDR3 coding sequence is TGTTCCAGCAGCGAGGGTATGGGAAATTCACCCCTCCACTTT. Translated, it gives CSSSEGMGNSPLHF.

This chain links TRBV10-2 with TRBJ2-6, with D unclear. Trimming took off 4 bases at V and 1 base at J, with 5 bases between the two ends. The CDR3 has 14 residues. The germline V gene has CDR1 WSHSY and CDR2 SAAADI. CDR3 DNA: TGCGCCAGCAGTGCCCAATCTGGGGCCAACGTCCTGACTTTC. It encodes CASSAQSGANVLTF.

This clone was counted only a few times. As DNA, the CDR3 is TGCGCCAGCAGCTTGATAGCGAGGGGGTATGGCTACACCTTC. This translates into CASSLIARGYGYTF. V is TRBV5-1 and J is TRBJ1-2, with D perhaps TRBD1 (6 bases). V lost 1 base to trimming and J lost 5 bases, with 12 bases between them. CDR3 length: 14 amino acids. CDR1 is SGHRS and CDR2 is YFSETQ in the germline V gene.

V usage is TRBV2 and J usage is TRBJ2-1; 11 bases align to TRBD1. Per germline, CDR1 SNHLY and CDR2 FYNNEI. Trimming at V came to 7 bases and at J to 9 bases, leaving 14 bases not matched to a gene. This CDR3 spans 16 amino acids. Here the CDR3 reads CASIYRTGGFFGEQFF. The DNA of the CDR3 is TGTGCCAGCATTTATAGGACAGGGGGCTTTTTTGGTGAGCAGTTCTTC.

This chain connects TRBV30 to TRBJ1-2, with TRBD1 matching 8 bases. This CDR3 contains 14 residues. From germline, CDR1 is GTSNPN and CDR2 SVGIG (reference sequence). After removal of 1 base from V and 4 bases from J, the junction contained 5 bases not matched to a gene. CDR3 amino acids: CAWSGLGTGYGYTF. CDR3 DNA sequence: TGTGCCTGGAGTGGACTAGGGACAGGCTATGGCTACACCTTC.

The V call is TRBV5-5, the J call TRBJ2-7; no firm D call. V was shortened by 0 bases and J by 7 bases, with 11 bases between the two germline ends. CDR1 is SGHKS, CDR2 YYEKEE, per germline (reference sequence). The CDR3 covers 13 residues. The CDR3 reads CASSLVAGREQYF. The CDR3 bases are TGTGCCAGCAGCTTGGTTGCAGGCCGAGAGCAGTACTTC. The full variable domain, completed using reference TRBV5-5 and TRBJ2-7, is DAGVTQSPTHLIKTRGQQVTLRCSPISGHKSVSWYQQVLGQGPQFIFQYYEKEERGRGNFPDRFSARQFPNYSSELNVNALLLGDSALYLCASSLVAGREQYFGPGTRLTVT.

This sequence joins TRBV30 and TRBJ1-3, with D unresolved. Between the trimmed V and J ends, which lost 0 bases and 7 bases, there was a span of 10 bases. This CDR3 comprises 13 residues. Germline loops: CDR1 GTSNPN, CDR2 SVGIG (reference sequence). The CDR3 bases are TGTGCCTGGAGTGTAAAGGCGGTGAACACCATATATTTT. Amino acids: CAWSVKAVNTIYF.

This sequence joins TRBV27 and TRBJ2-7; 11 nucleotides match TRBD2. The CDR3 totals 13 residues. J lost 3 bases, V lost 7 bases, and 2 bases had no gene match. The V gene's germline CDR1 is MNHEY and CDR2 SMNVEV (reference sequence). CDR3 residues: CASTTSGGYEQYF. For the CDR3, the DNA is TGTGCCAGCACTACTAGCGGGGGCTACGAGCAGTACTTC.

This clone appeared a single time. The chain links TRBV6-6 to TRBJ1-2; D not resolved. V shed 2 bases and J shed 7 bases, with 8 bases lying between them. Per the germline V gene, CDR1 is MNHNY and CDR2 is SVGAGI (reference sequence). This CDR3 spans 12 amino acids. This CDR3 reads CASSYAEGGYTF. CDR3 nucleotide sequence: TGTGCCAGCAGTTACGCCGAGGGTGGCTACACCTTC.

This clone was seen a single time. This chain links TRBV7-3 with TRBJ2-2; TRBD2 matches 7 bases. The germline V gene has CDR1 SGHTA and CDR2 FQGTGA. This CDR3 is built from 15 residues. J was trimmed by 4 bases and V by 2 bases; bases with no gene match: 4. The CDR3, as DNA: TGTGCCAGCAGCTTACAACAGCGGGGCACCGGGGAGCTGTTTTTT. Protein product: CASSLQQRGTGELFF.

The J gene is TRBJ1-1, the V gene TRBV27; D is undetermined. CDR3 length: 14 residues. The germline V and J ends were trimmed by 2 bases and 0 bases, with 7 bases remaining between them. CDR1 is MNHEY, CDR2 SMNVEV, per germline (reference sequence). DNA of the CDR3: TGTGCCAGCAGTTTAAACAGCTTGAACACTGAAGCTTTCTTT. Translated, it gives CASSLNSLNTEAFF.

V usage is TRBV4-1 and J usage is TRBJ2-3; D may be TRBD1 (6 bases). The CDR3 consists of 13 residues. Germline V CDR1 and CDR2: MGHRA, YSYEKL. The V and J ends lost 4 bases and 5 bases respectively, with 10 bases between them. In DNA, the CDR3 is TGCGCCAGCAGCCTCCAGGGACAAGATACGCAGTATTTT. Its translation is CASSLQGQDTQYF.

The chain has TRBV30 and TRBJ2-1; 10 nucleotides line up with TRBD1. The CDR3 covers 14 residues. The trim removed 8 bases at V and 6 bases at J, leaving 10 bases unmatched. Germline-derived CDR1 and CDR2 are GTSNPN and SVGIG (reference sequence). CDR3 DNA sequence: TGTGCCAACTCCGGGACAGGGGCGAGCAATGAGCAGTTCTTC. This codes for CANSGTGASNEQFF.

V is TRBV9 and J is TRBJ2-5; tentatively, D is TRBD1 (6 bases). Germline-derived CDR1 and CDR2 are SGDLS and YYNGEE. Trimming left V 3 bases short and J 1 base short, with 10 bases between. The CDR3 is made up of 14 amino acids. The CDR3 coding sequence is TGTGCCAGCAGCGCCGGACAGACCCAAGAGACCCAGTACTTC. It translates to CASSAGQTQETQYF.

The rearrangement uses TRBV6-1 and TRBJ1-5; TRBD1 matches at 7 bases. The CDR3 extends over 14 amino acids. Germline V gene lookup returns CDR1 MNHNS and CDR2 SASEGT. V gave up 4 bases and J gave up 7 bases; unmatched junction bases: 7. As DNA, the CDR3 is TGTGCCAGCAGTGGCAGGGGGGCACGGCAGCCCCAGCATTTT. This encodes CASSGRGARQPQHF.

The DNA for the CDR3 is TGTGCCAGCAGCTTAGCGGGACTAGCGGGACGAGACACAGATACGCAGTATTTT. This encodes CASSLAGLAGRDTDTQYF. This sequence joins TRBV7-3 and TRBJ2-3; TRBD2 aligns across 13 bases. The CDR3 covers 18 residues. The germline CDR1 and CDR2 sequences are SGHTA and FQGTGA. Trimming removed 2 bases from V and 2 bases from J; junction bases left unmatched: 7.

This chain uses TRBV5-4 with TRBJ2-5; possibly TRBD1 for D (5 bases). The CDR3 consists of 16 residues. Germline V CDR1 and CDR2: SGHNT, YYREEE (reference sequence). Trimming pared 4 bases from V and 4 bases from J, leaving 20 bases between. CDR3 amino acids: CASSPVGSQGSETQYF. The CDR3 DNA sequence: TGTGCCAGCAGCCCCGTGGGATCTCAGGGTTCAGAGACCCAGTACTTC. Full variable domain (remainder filled in from reference TRBV5-4 and TRBJ2-5): ETGVTQSPTHLIKTRGQQVTLRCSSQSGHNTVSWYQQALGQGPQFIFQYYREEENGRGNFPPRFSGLQFPNYSSELNVNALELDDSALYLCASSPVGSQGSETQYFGPGTRLLVL.

This chain connects TRBV18 to TRBJ2-7; the D gene is possibly TRBD2 (6 bases). V lost 3 bases to trimming and J lost 0 bases, with 15 bases between them. Germline loops: CDR1 KGHSH, CDR2 LQKENI. CDR3 size: 16 residues. The CDR3 region has the DNA TGTGCCAGCTCACCTCTAGGAGGGCCAAGCTCCTACGAGCAGTACTTC. Its protein product is CASSPLGGPSSYEQYF.

V usage is TRBV4-1 and J usage is TRBJ1-2; 7 nucleotides match TRBD1. V was clipped by 3 bases and J by 7 bases; unmatched bases: 20. This CDR3 comprises 18 residues. Germline assignment: CDR1 MGHRA and CDR2 YSYEKL. The CDR3 coding sequence is TGCGCCAGCAGCCAGGGACCAGGGGGTAGGTTAAGAGGAAGTGGCTACACCTTC. It encodes CASSQGPGGRLRGSGYTF.

This clone was counted a few times. The chain carries TRBV10-2 and TRBJ2-3; TRBD1 is a possible D gene (5 bases). The length of the CDR3 is 16 residues. V lost 8 bases, J lost 1 base, and 19 bases lay in between. Germline CDR1 is WSHSY and CDR2 is SAAADI. The CDR3 is CASGAPRRGGTDTQYF. The CDR3 coding sequence is TGCGCCAGCGGCGCCCCCCGTAGGGGTGGCACAGATACGCAGTATTTT.

V is TRBV11-2 and J is TRBJ1-1; a weak D match, TRBD1 (5 bases). V was cut by 7 bases and J by 5 bases, with 17 bases left in between. The CDR3 runs to 14 residues. Germline V gene sequence: CDR1 SGHAT, CDR2 FQNNGV. In nucleotides, the CDR3 is TGTGCCAGCACCTTGAGGGGAGGTTGGACTGAAGCTTTCTTT. Translating gives CASTLRGGWTEAFF.

The chain recombines TRBV6-5 with TRBJ2-1; 7 positions match TRBD2. Trimming at V came to 0 bases and at J to 3 bases, leaving 5 bases not matched to a gene. Germline-derived CDR1 and CDR2 are MNHEY and SVGAGI. The CDR3 runs 16 residues. In DNA, the CDR3 is TGTGCCAGCAGTTACTCGGCGGGAGCCAACTACAATGAGCAGTTCTTC. It specifies CASSYSAGANYNEQFF.

The chain couples TRBV9 to TRBJ1-1; D gene unclear. Trimming shortened V by 2 bases and J by 0 bases, and 11 bases separated the two germline ends. CDR3 length: 15 amino acids. Germline V gene sequence: CDR1 SGDLS, CDR2 YYNGEE. CDR3 sequence (DNA): TGTGCCAGCAGCGTTGGTGGGCGAATGAACACTGAAGCTTTCTTT. Amino acids: CASSVGGRMNTEAFF.